This T cell receptor beta chain was retrieved from a study of human T cells and chemical hapten exposure. Looking at the study overall: On around 2 cm by around 2 cm of upper inner arm skin, sensitization was performed with 2% DPC. Patients additionally received therapeutic doses of diphenylcyclopropenone on the scalp once a week, and this continued throughout the approximately 25-week study. Study outcomes and limitations: The donors suffered from alopecia, so their immune response may not match that of healthy people.

The time point: patch test 2, 6 weeks after DPC sensitization. Treatment here: therapeutic diphenylcyclopropenone sensitization with weekly scalp DPC. Drawing of blood took place ahead of applying each patch test. TCRdb processed the RACE reads anew with MiXCR; each CDR3 protein has one entry. This table has 89,000 or so distinct CDR3 sequences, 6.6% appearing once. Notes on this clonotype: The antigen is not known.

The length of the CDR3 is 15 residues. The germline gives CDR1 SGHTA, CDR2 FQGNSA. Trimming pared 0 bases from V and 1 base from J, leaving 9 bases between. This receptor was taken from a woman aged 25 to 45 with alopecia areata. Some clones in this sample may be carry-over from other donors' samples. The rearrangement uses TRBV7-2 and TRBJ1-1; D gene ambiguous. The sample was whole blood, taken in connection with sensitization to the hapten diphenylcyclopropenone (DPC). CDR3 DNA: TGTGCCAGCAGCTTAGCTGCCCCCAAGAACACTGAAGCTTTCTTT. Translated: CASSLAAPKNTEAFF.